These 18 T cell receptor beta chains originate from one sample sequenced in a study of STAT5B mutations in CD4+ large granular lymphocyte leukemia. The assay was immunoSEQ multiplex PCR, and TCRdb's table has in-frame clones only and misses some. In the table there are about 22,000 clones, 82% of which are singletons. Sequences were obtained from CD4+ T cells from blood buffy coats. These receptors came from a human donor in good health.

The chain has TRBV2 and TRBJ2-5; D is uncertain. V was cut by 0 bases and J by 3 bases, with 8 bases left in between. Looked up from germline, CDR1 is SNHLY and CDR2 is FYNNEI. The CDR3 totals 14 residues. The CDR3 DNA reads TGTGCCAGCAGTGAAGCGCTGGCGGAAGAGACCCAGTACTTC. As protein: CASSEALAEETQYF. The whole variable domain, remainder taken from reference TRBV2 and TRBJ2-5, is EPEVTQTPSHQVTQMGQEVILRCVPISNHLYFYWYRQILGQKVEFLVSFYNNEISEKSEIFDDQFSVERPDGSNFTLKIRSTKLEDSAMYFCASSEALAEETQYFGPGTRLLVL.

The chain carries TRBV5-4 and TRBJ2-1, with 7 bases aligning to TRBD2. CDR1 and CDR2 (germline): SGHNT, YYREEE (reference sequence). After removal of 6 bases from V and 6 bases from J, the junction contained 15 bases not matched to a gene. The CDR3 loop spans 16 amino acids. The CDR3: CASTRTKGSSGNEQFF. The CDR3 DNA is TGTGCCAGCACCCGAACAAAGGGGTCTAGCGGCAATGAGCAGTTCTTC. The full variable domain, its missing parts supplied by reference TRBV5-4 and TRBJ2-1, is ETGVTQSPTHLIKTRGQQVTLRCSSQSGHNTVSWYQQALGQGPQFIFQYYREEENGRGNFPPRFSGLQFPNYSSELNVNALELDDSALYLCASTRTKGSSGNEQFFGPGTRLTVL.

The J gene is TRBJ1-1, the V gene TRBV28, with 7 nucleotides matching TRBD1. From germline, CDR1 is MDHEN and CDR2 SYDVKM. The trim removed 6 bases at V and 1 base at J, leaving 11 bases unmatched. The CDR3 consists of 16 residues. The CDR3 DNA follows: TGTGCCAGCAGCCCCGCAGGGGGGAGAAGGAACACTGAAGCTTTCTTT. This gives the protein CASSPAGGRRNTEAFF.

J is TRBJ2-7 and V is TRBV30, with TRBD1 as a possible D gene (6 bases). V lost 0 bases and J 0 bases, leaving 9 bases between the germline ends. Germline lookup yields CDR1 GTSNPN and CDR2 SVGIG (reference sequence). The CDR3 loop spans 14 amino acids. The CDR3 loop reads CAWSVGGISYEQYF. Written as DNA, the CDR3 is TGTGCCTGGAGTGTAGGGGGAATCTCCTACGAGCAGTACTTC.

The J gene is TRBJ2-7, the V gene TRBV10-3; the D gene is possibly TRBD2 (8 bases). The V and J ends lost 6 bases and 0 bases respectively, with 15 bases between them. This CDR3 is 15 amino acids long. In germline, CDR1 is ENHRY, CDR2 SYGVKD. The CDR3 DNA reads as TGTGCCATCAGGGATAGCGGGGACAGCTCCTACGAGCAGTACTTC. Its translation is CAIRDSGDSSYEQYF.

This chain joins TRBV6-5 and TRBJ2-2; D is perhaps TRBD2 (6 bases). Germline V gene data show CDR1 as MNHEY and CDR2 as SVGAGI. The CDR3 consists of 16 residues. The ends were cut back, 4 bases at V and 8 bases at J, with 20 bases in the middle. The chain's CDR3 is CASSSTGTPLSGELFF. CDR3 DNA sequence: TGTGCCAGCAGTTCGACCGGGACTCCCCTGAGTGGGGAGCTGTTTTTT.

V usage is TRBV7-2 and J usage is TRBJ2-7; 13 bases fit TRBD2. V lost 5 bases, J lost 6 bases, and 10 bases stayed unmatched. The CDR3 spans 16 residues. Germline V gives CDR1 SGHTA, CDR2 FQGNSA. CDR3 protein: CASSRPTSGRVPEQYF. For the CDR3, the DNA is TGTGCCAGCAGCCGACCCACTAGCGGGAGGGTACCCGAGCAGTACTTC.

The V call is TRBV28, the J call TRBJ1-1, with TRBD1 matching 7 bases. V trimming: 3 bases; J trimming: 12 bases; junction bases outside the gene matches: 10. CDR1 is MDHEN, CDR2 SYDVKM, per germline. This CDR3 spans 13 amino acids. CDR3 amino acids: CASSFRQGTAPFF. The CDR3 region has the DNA TGTGCCAGCAGTTTTCGACAGGGAACAGCCCCTTTCTTT.

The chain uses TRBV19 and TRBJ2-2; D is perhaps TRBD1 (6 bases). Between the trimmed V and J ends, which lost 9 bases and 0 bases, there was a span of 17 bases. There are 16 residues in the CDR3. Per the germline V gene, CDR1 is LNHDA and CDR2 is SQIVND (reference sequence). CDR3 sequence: CARKTGTSTNTGELFF. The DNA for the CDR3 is TGTGCCAGAAAAACCGGGACATCAACGAACACCGGGGAGCTGTTTTTT.

The CDR3 nucleotides are TGTGCCAGCAGTGAAGCGGGCAGGTTTAGCACAGATACGCAGTATTTT. As protein: CASSEAGRFSTDTQYF. The chain joins TRBV6-1 to TRBJ2-3; D is ambiguous. V was clipped by 0 bases and J by 0 bases, with 10 bases between them. This CDR3 spans 16 amino acids. CDR1 and CDR2 (germline): MNHNS, SASEGT.

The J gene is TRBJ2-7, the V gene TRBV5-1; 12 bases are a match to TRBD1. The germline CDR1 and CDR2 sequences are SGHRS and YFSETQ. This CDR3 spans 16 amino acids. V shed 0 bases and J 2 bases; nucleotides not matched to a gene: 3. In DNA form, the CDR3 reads TGCGCCAGCAGCTTGGGAGGGACAGGGGGCGCCTACGAGCAGTACTTC. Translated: CASSLGGTGGAYEQYF.

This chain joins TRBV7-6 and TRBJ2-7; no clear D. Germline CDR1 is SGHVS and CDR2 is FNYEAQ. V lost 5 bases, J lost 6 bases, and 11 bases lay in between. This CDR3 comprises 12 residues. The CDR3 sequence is CASSPKLGEQYF. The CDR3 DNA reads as TGTGCCAGCAGCCCCAAGTTGGGCGAGCAGTACTTC. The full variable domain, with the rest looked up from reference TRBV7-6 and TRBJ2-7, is GAGVSQSPRYKVTKRGQDVALRCDPISGHVSLYWYRQALGQGPEFLTYFNYEAQQDKSGLPNDRFSAERPEGSISTLTIQRTEQRDSAMYRCASSPKLGEQYFGPGTRLTVT.

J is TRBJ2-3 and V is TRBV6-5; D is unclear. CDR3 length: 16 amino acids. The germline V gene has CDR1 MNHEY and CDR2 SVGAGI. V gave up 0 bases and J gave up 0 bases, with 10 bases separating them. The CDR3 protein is CASSYSGSTSTDTQYF. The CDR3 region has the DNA TGTGCCAGCAGTTACTCCGGATCTACTAGCACAGATACGCAGTATTTT.

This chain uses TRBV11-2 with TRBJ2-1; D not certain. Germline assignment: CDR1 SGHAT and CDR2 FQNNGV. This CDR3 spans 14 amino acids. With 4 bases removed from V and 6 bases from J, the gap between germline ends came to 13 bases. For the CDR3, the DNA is TGTGCCAGCAGCTCTACCCCCGGTAGCAATGAGCAGTTCTTC. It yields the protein CASSSTPGSNEQFF.

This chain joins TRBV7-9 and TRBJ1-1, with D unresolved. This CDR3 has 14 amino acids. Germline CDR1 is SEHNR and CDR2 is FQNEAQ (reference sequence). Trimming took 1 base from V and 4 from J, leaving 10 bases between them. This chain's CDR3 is CASSLVQESTEAFF. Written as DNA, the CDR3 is TGTGCCAGCAGCTTAGTGCAGGAAAGCACTGAAGCTTTCTTT.

The CDR3 reads CASSFDSHNEKLFF. CDR3 bases: TGTGCCAGCAGCTTTGACAGCCATAATGAAAAACTGTTTTTT. The rearrangement uses TRBV5-4 and TRBJ1-4; TRBD1 is a possible D gene (5 bases). The CDR3 runs to 14 residues. Germline V CDR1 and CDR2: SGHNT, YYREEE (reference sequence). Between the trimmed V and J ends, which lost 2 bases and 4 bases, there was a span of 9 bases. Full variable domain (remainder filled in from reference TRBV5-4 and TRBJ1-4): ETGVTQSPTHLIKTRGQQVTLRCSSQSGHNTVSWYQQALGQGPQFIFQYYREEENGRGNFPPRFSGLQFPNYSSELNVNALELDDSALYLCASSFDSHNEKLFFGSGTQLSVL.

CDR3 residues: CASSLGRWTGGAGGYTF. CDR3 bases: TGTGCCAGCAGCTTGGGAAGGTGGACAGGGGGCGCCGGTGGCTACACCTTC. V is TRBV5-4 and J is TRBJ1-2; 11 bases align to TRBD1. The germline V gene encodes CDR1 SGHNT and CDR2 YYREEE (reference sequence). The length of the CDR3 is 17 residues. The V segment lost 0 bases and the J segment 7 bases; nucleotides outside the gene matches: 11.

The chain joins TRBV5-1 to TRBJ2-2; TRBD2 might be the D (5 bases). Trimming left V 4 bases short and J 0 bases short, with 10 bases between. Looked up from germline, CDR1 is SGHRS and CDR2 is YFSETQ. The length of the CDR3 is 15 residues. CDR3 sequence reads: CASSTSGSNTGELFF. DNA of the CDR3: TGCGCCAGCAGCACCAGCGGTTCGAACACCGGGGAGCTGTTTTTT.